What follows are 16 T cell receptor beta chains derived from one specimen sequenced in a study of CD8 T cells in ankylosing spondylitis. The antigens of these receptors remain unknown. TCRdb reanalysed the 5' RACE reads using MiXCR and keeps one entry per CDR3 protein. The sample lists 450,000 to 550,000 distinct CDR3 sequences; about 5.2% were seen once. Points from the study as a whole: Blood of patients with ankylosing spondylitis appeared to be characterized by a TCR beta motif of eight highly homologous variants.

Sequenced: blood, either unsorted or a sorted T cell fraction (not recorded which). The source of these receptors is a male donor with ankylosing spondylitis.

V is TRBV6-2 or TRBV6-3 and J is TRBJ2-2, with D tentatively TRBD1 (6 bases). The V and J ends lost 5 bases and 2 bases respectively, with 15 bases between them. The CDR3 covers 16 residues. The germline V gene encodes CDR1 MNHEY and CDR2 SVGEGT. CDR3 loop: CASSPSTGINTGELFF. CDR3 bases: TGTGCCAGCAGTCCCTCTACAGGGATTAACACCGGGGAGCTGTTTTTT.

This clonotype was detected many times. This chain connects TRBV7-9 to TRBJ1-1; TRBD1 might be the D (6 bases). The germline V and J ends were trimmed by 5 bases and 0 bases, with 10 bases remaining between them. The germline V gene encodes CDR1 SEHNR and CDR2 FQNEAQ (reference sequence). CDR3 size: 14 residues. In DNA, the CDR3 is TGTGCCAGCAGCCCCGGGACACTGAACACTGAAGCTTTCTTT. Translation gives CASSPGTLNTEAFF.

This clonotype was seen at least ten times. The CDR3: CASSPDRGNYSPLHF. CDR3 sequence (DNA): TGTGCCAGCTCACCGGACAGGGGGAACTATTCACCCCTCCACTTT. The rearrangement joins TRBV18 to TRBJ1-6, with 10 bases aligning to TRBD1. Trimming removed 3 bases from V and 8 bases from J; junction bases left unmatched: 4. The CDR3 extends over 15 amino acids. Germline values: CDR1 KGHSH, CDR2 LQKENI.

This clonotype was detected ten times or more. The chain couples TRBV18 to TRBJ2-7; no definite D call. V lost 3 bases and J 6 bases, leaving 12 bases between the germline ends. Germline CDR1 is KGHSH and CDR2 is LQKENI. CDR3 length equals 13 residues. Written as DNA, the CDR3 is TGTGCCAGCTCACCGAATTCCCAGGCCGAGCAGTACTTC. Translated, it gives CASSPNSQAEQYF.

In its sample, this clonotype was seen many times. This chain connects TRBV11-2 to TRBJ1-2; D is uncertain. The CDR3 totals 13 residues. CDR1 is SGHAT and CDR2 is FQNNGV in the germline V gene. Trimming took 1 base from V and 5 from J, leaving 8 bases between them. The CDR3 DNA follows: TGTGCCAGCAGCTTAGGGCTTGTGTATGGCTACACCTTC. Its protein product is CASSLGLVYGYTF. Looking up the rest from reference TRBV11-2 and TRBJ1-2 gives the full variable domain: EAGVAQSPRYKIIEKRQSVAFWCNPISGHATLYWYQQILGQGPKLLIQFQNNGVVDDSQLPKDRFSAERLKGVDSTLKIQPAKLEDSAVYLCASSLGLVYGYTFGSGTRLTVV.

This clonotype has ten or more counts. The rearrangement uses TRBV12-3 or TRBV12-4 and TRBJ1-1, with D tentatively TRBD1 (6 bases). This CDR3 spans 13 amino acids. The V end lost 7 bases, the J end lost 1 base, and 10 bases lay between the germline ends. CDR3 bases: TGTGCCAGCATCTTCAGGGGGAACACTGAAGCTTTCTTT. Protein product: CASIFRGNTEAFF.

The chain combines TRBV5-1 with TRBJ1-1, with TRBD1 as a possible D gene (6 bases). Trimming took off 2 bases at V and 3 bases at J, with 26 bases between the two ends. Per the germline V gene, CDR1 is SGHRS and CDR2 is YFSETQ. The CDR3 runs to 19 residues. DNA for the CDR3: TGCGCCAGCAGCTTACTACCCCCGGGACACAATCATGTGGACACTGAAGCTTTCTTT. Translation: CASSLLPPGHNHVDTEAFF.

The rearrangement joins TRBV7-9 to TRBJ1-3; D is unclear. This CDR3 is built from 14 residues. The germline gives CDR1 SEHNR, CDR2 FQNEAQ (reference sequence). Deletions cut 3 bases from V and 4 bases from J, with 10 bases between. The CDR3 DNA sequence: TGTGCCAGCAGCTTCGGGAATCAGGGAAACACCATATATTTT. Translation gives CASSFGNQGNTIYF.

CDR3 nucleotide sequence: TGCAGTGCTAGAGATCCGGGACGGCAAACCTACGAGCAGTACTTC. This gives the protein CSARDPGRQTYEQYF. The chain combines TRBV20-1 with TRBJ2-7; the D gene could be TRBD1 or TRBD2 (5 bases each). Trimming stripped 0 bases from V and 2 bases from J, with 14 bases between. The CDR3 loop spans 15 amino acids. In germline, CDR1 is DFQATT, CDR2 SNEGSKA (reference sequence).

The CDR3 DNA sequence: TGCGCCAGCAGCCGTGGCAGAACCTCTGGGGCCAACGTCCTGACTTTC. This translates into CASSRGRTSGANVLTF. The chain couples TRBV4-3 to TRBJ2-6; D gene unclear. This CDR3 contains 16 residues. Trimming left V 4 bases short and J 0 bases short, with 10 bases between. CDR1 and CDR2 from the germline V gene are LGHNA and YSLEER.

The sample holds a few counts of this clonotype. A single base separates this from a much larger clone, so it may be a read error. This rearrangement joins TRBV6-1 to TRBJ1-5; D is perhaps TRBD1 (6 bases). The CDR3 spans 16 residues. The germline V gene has CDR1 MNHNS and CDR2 SASEGT. V lost 2 bases and J 7 bases, leaving 18 bases between the germline ends. The CDR3: CASSEPLGRGRQPQHF. CDR3 DNA sequence: TGTGCCAGCAGTGAACCTCTGGGGCGGGGGCGACAGCCCCAGCATTTT.

This clonotype was seen many times. The chain uses TRBV5-1 and TRBJ2-4; D call uncertain. The CDR3 consists of 16 residues. CDR1 is SGHRS and CDR2 is YFSETQ in the germline V gene. Trimming stripped 0 bases from V and 0 bases from J, with 10 bases between. The CDR3 here is CASSLVSTLAKNIQYF. The CDR3 DNA is TGCGCCAGCAGCTTGGTCTCTACCCTAGCCAAAAACATTCAGTACTTC.

This clonotype was counted ten times or more. The chain has TRBV7-2 and TRBJ1-4; unclear D gene. The V gene lost 6 bases and the J gene lost 7 bases, with 9 bases spanning the gap. This CDR3 is 12 amino acids long. CDR1 SGHTA and CDR2 FQGNSA come from the germline V gene. CDR3 sequence: CASRHYGEKLFF. CDR3 DNA sequence: TGTGCCAGCAGACACTACGGTGAAAAACTGTTTTTT. Combining the CDR3 with reference TRBV7-2 and TRBJ1-4 gives the whole variable domain GAGVSQSPSNKVTEKGKDVELRCDPISGHTALYWYRQSLGQGLEFLIYFQGNSAPDKSGLPSDRFSAERTGGSVSTLTIQRTQQEDSAVYLCASRHYGEKLFFGSGTQLSVL.

This clonotype has only a few counts. The chain employs TRBV20-1 and TRBJ1-6, with a tentative D call TRBD1 (6 bases). V gave up 2 bases and J gave up 14 bases, with 19 bases separating them. Germline V CDR1 and CDR2: DFQATT, SNEGSKA (reference sequence). This CDR3 contains 14 residues. The CDR3 sequence: CSARFTGPSRTLHF. CDR3 DNA sequence: TGCAGTGCTAGATTCACAGGGCCCTCTAGAACCCTCCACTTT.

This clonotype has at least ten counts. The chain couples TRBV29-1 to TRBJ1-2, with D unresolved. The CDR3 length is 10 residues. From germline, CDR1 is SQVTM and CDR2 ANQGSEA. Trimming removed 6 bases at V and 3 bases at J, with 5 bases between. CDR3 nucleotide sequence: TGCAGCGTGAGCTACTATGGCTACACCTTC. It yields the protein CSVSYYGYTF.

In its sample, this clonotype was seen many times. The chain joins TRBV6-1 to TRBJ1-1; D call uncertain. CDR3 length equals 13 residues. The germline V gene encodes CDR1 MNHNS and CDR2 SASEGT. The V and J ends lost 10 bases and 1 base respectively, with 13 bases between them. The CDR3 region has the DNA TGTGCCACCCAGCGCGTGGGGAACACTGAAGCTTTCTTT. Its protein product is CATQRVGNTEAFF.